The 2 T cell receptor beta chains in this list originate from one sample, sequenced in a study of cytomegalovirus exposure and HLA in healthy donors. Produced via immunoSEQ multiplex PCR; TCRdb's table is partial and in-frame only. The sample includes around 300,000 clones, 75% to 90% of them seen just once. Input material: PBMCs. These TCRs come from a woman in her 30s in good health and CMV-seropositive.

The rearrangement joins TRBV7-8 to TRBJ1-2; possible D gene TRBD1, 5 bases. In germline, CDR1 is SGHVS, CDR2 FQNEAQ. V shed 2 bases and J shed 3 bases, with 10 bases lying between them. CDR3 size: 14 residues. CDR3 in amino acids: CASSLSVGDYGYTF. The CDR3 DNA reads TGTGCCAGCAGCTTATCTGTGGGGGACTATGGCTACACCTTC. The whole variable domain, filled in from reference TRBV7-8 and TRBJ1-2, reads GAGVSQSPRYKVAKRGQDVALRCDPISGHVSLFWYQQALGQGPEFLTYFQNEAQLDKSGLPSDRFFAERPEGSVSTLKIQRTQQEDSAVYLCASSLSVGDYGYTFGSGTRLTVV.

This clone occurred a few times. V gene TRBV9 combines with J gene TRBJ1-6; no reliable D call. Deletions cut 1 base from V and 5 bases from J, with 7 bases between. Germline V lookup: CDR1 SGDLS, CDR2 YYNGEE. This CDR3 comprises 14 residues. The CDR3 loop reads CASSVLEDNSPLHF. The CDR3 nucleotides are TGTGCCAGCAGCGTACTCGAAGATAATTCACCCCTCCACTTT.